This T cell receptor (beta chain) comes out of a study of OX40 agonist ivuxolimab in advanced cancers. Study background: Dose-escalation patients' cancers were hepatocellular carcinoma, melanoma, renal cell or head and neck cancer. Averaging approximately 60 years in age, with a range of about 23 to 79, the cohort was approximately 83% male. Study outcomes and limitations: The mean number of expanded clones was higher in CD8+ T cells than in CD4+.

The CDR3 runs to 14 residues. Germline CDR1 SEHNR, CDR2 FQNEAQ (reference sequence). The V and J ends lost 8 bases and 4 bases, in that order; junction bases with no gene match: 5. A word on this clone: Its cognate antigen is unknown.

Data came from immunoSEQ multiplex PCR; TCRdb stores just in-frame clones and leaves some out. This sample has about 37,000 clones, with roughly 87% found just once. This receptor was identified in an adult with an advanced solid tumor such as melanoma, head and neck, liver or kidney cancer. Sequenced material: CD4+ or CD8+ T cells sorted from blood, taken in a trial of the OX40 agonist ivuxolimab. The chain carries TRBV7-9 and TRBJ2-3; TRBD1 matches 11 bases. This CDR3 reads CASGPGQGADTQYF. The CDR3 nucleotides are TGTGCCAGCGGCCCGGGACAGGGGGCAGATACGCAGTATTTT.